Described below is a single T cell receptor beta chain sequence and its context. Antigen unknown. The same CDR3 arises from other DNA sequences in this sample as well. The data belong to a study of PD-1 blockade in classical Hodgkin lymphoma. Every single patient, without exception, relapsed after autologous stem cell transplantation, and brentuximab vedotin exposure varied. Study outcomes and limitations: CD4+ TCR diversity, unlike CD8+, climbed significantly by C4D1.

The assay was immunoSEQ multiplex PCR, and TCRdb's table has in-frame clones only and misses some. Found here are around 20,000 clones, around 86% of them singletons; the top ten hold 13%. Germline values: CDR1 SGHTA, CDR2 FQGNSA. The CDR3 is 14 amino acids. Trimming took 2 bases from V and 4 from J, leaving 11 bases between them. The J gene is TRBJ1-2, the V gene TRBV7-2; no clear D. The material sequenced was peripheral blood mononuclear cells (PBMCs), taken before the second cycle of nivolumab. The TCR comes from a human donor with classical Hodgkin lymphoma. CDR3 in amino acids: CASSLKDGPYGYTF. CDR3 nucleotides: TGTGCCAGCAGCTTAAAGGACGGCCCCTATGGCTACACCTTC.